The source of this TCR beta chain is a study of early T cells in non-severe SARS-CoV-2 infection. MiXCR, run by TCRdb on the 5' RACE reads, gives a single entry per CDR3 protein. The table has around 33,000 distinct CDR3 sequences, about 5.6% seen once. V shed 0 bases and J shed 0 bases, with 2 bases lying between them. Per the germline V gene, CDR1 is SQVTM and CDR2 is ANQGSEA. The CDR3 loop spans 13 amino acids. The chain links TRBV29-1 to TRBJ2-2, with D unresolved. This TCR was sampled from an adult who was a healthcare worker with PCR-confirmed SARS-CoV-2 infection or an uninfected control (not recorded which). The specimen was whole blood. The DNA for the CDR3 is TGCAGCGTTGAAGAGGCGAACACCGGGGAGCTGTTTTTT. This gives the protein CSVEEANTGELFF.